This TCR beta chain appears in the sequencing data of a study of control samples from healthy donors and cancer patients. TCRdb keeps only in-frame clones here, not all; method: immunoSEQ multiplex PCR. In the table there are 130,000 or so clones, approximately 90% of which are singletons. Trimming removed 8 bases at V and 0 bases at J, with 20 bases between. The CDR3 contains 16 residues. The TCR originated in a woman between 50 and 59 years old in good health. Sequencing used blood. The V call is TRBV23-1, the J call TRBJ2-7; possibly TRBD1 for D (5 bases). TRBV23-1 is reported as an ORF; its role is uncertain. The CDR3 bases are TGCGCCAGCCGACTTCCCTATCGGACAAGCTCCTACGAGCAGTACTTC. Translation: CASRLPYRTSSYEQYF.